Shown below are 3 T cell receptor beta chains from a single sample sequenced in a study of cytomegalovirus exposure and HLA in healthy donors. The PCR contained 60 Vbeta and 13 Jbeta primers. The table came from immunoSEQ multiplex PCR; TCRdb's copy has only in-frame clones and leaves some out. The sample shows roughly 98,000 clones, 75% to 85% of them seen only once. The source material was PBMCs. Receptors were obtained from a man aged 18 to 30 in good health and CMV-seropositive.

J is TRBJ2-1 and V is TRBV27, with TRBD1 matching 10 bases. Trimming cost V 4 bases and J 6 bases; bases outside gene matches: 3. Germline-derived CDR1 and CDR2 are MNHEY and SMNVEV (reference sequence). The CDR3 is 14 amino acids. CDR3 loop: CASSYRDRGNEQFF. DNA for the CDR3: TGTGCCAGCAGTTACCGGGACAGGGGCAATGAGCAGTTCTTC.

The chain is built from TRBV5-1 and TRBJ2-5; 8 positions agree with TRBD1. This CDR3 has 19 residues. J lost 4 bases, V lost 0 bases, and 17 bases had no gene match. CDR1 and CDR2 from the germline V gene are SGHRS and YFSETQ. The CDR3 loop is CASSLATRTGPPLGETQYF. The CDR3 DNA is TGCGCCAGCAGCTTGGCCACCCGGACAGGGCCGCCTCTGGGAGAGACCCAGTACTTC.

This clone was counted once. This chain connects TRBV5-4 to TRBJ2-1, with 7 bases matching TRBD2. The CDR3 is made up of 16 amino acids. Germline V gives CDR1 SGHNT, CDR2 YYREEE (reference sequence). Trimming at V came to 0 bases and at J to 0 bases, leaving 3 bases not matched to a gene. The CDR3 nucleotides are TGTGCCAGCAGCTTGGGGGGGGGAGGCTCCTACAATGAGCAGTTCTTC. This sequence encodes CASSLGGGGSYNEQFF.